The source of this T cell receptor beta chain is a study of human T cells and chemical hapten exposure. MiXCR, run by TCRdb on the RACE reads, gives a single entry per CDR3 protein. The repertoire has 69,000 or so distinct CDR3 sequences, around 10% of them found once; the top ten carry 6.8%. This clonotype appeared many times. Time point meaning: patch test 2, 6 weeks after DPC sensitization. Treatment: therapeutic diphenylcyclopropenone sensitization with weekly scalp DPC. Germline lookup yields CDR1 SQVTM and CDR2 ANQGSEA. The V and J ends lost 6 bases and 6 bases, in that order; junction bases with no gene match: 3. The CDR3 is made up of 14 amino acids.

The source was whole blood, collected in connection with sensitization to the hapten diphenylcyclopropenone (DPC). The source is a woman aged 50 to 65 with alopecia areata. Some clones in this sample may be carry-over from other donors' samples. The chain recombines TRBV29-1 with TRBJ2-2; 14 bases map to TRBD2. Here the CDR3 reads CSVGTSGGAGELFF. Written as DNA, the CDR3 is TGCAGCGTGGGGACTAGCGGGGGCGCCGGGGAGCTGTTTTTT.